The 10 T cell receptor beta chains below were found in one sample sequenced in a study of graft-versus-host responses after intestinal transplantation. Assay: immunoSEQ multiplex PCR; the TCRdb copy retains only in-frame clones and omits some. Of roughly 80,000 clones listed, around 86% were seen once; the top ten hold under 9.5%. These TCRs are of unknown antigen specificity. This sample comprised unstimulated CD8+ T cells sorted from spleen or lymph node cells, obtained before transplant. Receptor source: a human donor who was the organ donor for an intestinal transplant.

This chain joins TRBV29-1 and TRBJ1-2, with a possible D match to TRBD1 (6 bases). The CDR3 is 16 amino acids. CDR1 SQVTM and CDR2 ANQGSEA come from the germline V gene. V was clipped by 6 bases and J by 4 bases, with 24 bases between them. In DNA, the CDR3 is TGCAGCGTCCACGCCCGAGAACAGGACAGTCGCTATGGCTACACCTTC. Its protein is CSVHAREQDSRYGYTF.

This chain connects TRBV4-1 to TRBJ2-1, with 14 bases fitting TRBD2. V was pared by 1 base and J by 9 bases, with 8 bases of the junction left unmatched. CDR1 and CDR2 from the germline V gene are MGHRA and YSYEKL. This CDR3 region has 17 residues. This CDR3 is CASSQGTSGGTLAEQFF. CDR3 bases: TGCGCCAGCAGCCAAGGGACTAGCGGGGGGACGCTTGCTGAGCAGTTCTTC.

The gene calls are TRBV28 and TRBJ2-1; TRBD2 matches at 11 bases. CDR1 and CDR2 (germline): MDHEN, SYDVKM. V gave up 1 base and J gave up 5 bases; unmatched junction bases: 13. CDR3 length: 19 amino acids. In DNA form, the CDR3 reads TGTGCCAGCAGTTTATTGATGGTTACTAGCGGGGGATTCGACAATGAGCAGTTCTTC. Encoded protein: CASSLLMVTSGGFDNEQFF.

The chain is built from TRBV6-1 and TRBJ2-5; 7 bases agree with TRBD2. The V and J ends lost 4 bases and 2 bases, in that order; junction bases with no gene match: 7. The germline gives CDR1 MNHNS, CDR2 SASEGT. CDR3 length: 15 residues. This CDR3 reads CASSVMGGEQETQYF. The CDR3 region has the DNA TGTGCCAGCAGTGTTATGGGGGGGGAGCAAGAGACCCAGTACTTC.

The V gene is TRBV28, the J gene TRBJ2-7, with D perhaps matching TRBD2 (6 bases). Per the germline V gene, CDR1 is MDHEN and CDR2 is SYDVKM. The CDR3 extends over 15 amino acids. The V and J ends lost 5 bases and 7 bases respectively, with 21 bases between them. The CDR3 DNA sequence: TGTGCCAGCAGTAAAAGGAGGGGCCCTCTGGAAGAGCAGTACTTC. This encodes CASSKRRGPLEEQYF.

This chain links TRBV7-6 with TRBJ1-1; TRBD1 agrees at 7 bases. The CDR3 length is 17 residues. Germline trimming cut 5 bases from V and 2 bases from J; bases unmatched to any gene: 14. CDR1 is SGHVS, CDR2 FNYEAQ, per germline. The CDR3 DNA reads TGTGCCAGCAGCAGTTGGGCCGGGACAGAGTTTAACACTGAAGCTTTCTTT. Translation: CASSSWAGTEFNTEAFF.

The chain carries TRBV28 and TRBJ2-2, with TRBD1 as a possible D gene (6 bases). The germline V and J ends were trimmed by 2 bases and 4 bases, with 17 bases remaining between them. The CDR3 sequence is 17 residues long. The germline V gene has CDR1 MDHEN and CDR2 SYDVKM. The CDR3 DNA reads TGTGCCAGCAGTTTAATGCCAGGGGCCACGTCCACCGGGGAGCTGTTTTTT. It is translated as CASSLMPGATSTGELFF.

V is TRBV5-6 and J is TRBJ1-2; weak D call: TRBD1 (6 bases). The V end was cut by 6 bases, the J end by 5 bases, with 17 bases between. CDR3 length: 14 residues. CDR1 and CDR2 (germline): SGHDT, YYEEEE. For the CDR3, the DNA is TGTGCCAGCATCAATAGGGGGGGCGCGTATGGCTACACCTTC. Translated, it gives CASINRGGAYGYTF.

This sequence joins TRBV29-1 and TRBJ2-2; 7 nucleotides align to TRBD1. The CDR3 covers 12 residues. The trim removed 4 bases at V and 7 bases at J, leaving 3 bases unmatched. The germline V gene has CDR1 SQVTM and CDR2 ANQGSEA. CDR3 loop: CSVGQGGGELFF. Here the CDR3 DNA reads TGCAGCGTTGGACAGGGCGGCGGGGAGCTGTTTTTT.

The chain uses TRBV30 and TRBJ2-7; no reliable D call. CDR3 length: 13 residues. Germline lookup yields CDR1 GTSNPN and CDR2 SVGIG (reference sequence). V lost 0 bases to trimming and J lost 3 bases, with 9 bases between them. In DNA, the CDR3 is TGTGCCTGGAGTGTATCGATCAGCTACGAGCAGTACTTC. Translated, it gives CAWSVSISYEQYF.